The next 3 T cell receptor beta chains were all read from a single sample in a study of T cells after yellow fever vaccination. TCRdb used MiXCR to reprocess the 5' RACE reads, holding one entry per CDR3 protein. The sample has about 170,000 distinct CDR3 sequences, more than 9.5% seen once. The source material was CD8+ T cells sorted from PBMCs, sampled 15 days after the yellow fever booster vaccination. These receptor sequences come from a man aged 18 to 35 who received the YFV17D yellow fever vaccine.

This clonotype has just a few counts. The chain joins TRBV10-3 to TRBJ2-7, with 9 bases identical to TRBD1. The CDR3 covers 12 residues. The V and J ends lost 4 bases and 5 bases, in that order; junction bases with no gene match: 0. Germline-derived CDR1 and CDR2 are ENHRY and SYGVKD. The CDR3 DNA follows: TGTGCCATCAGTGGGACAGGGGACGAGCAGTACGTC. This encodes CAISGTGDEQYV.

CDR3 coding DNA: TGTGCCAGCAGCGCCCACGGGCGGCGGAGCGGGGAGCTGTTTTTT. Translating it yields CASSAHGRRSGELFF. J is TRBJ2-2 and V is TRBV9; D not resolved. Trimming pared 3 bases from V and 7 bases from J, leaving 16 bases between. The CDR3 covers 15 residues. Per germline, CDR1 SGDLS and CDR2 YYNGEE.

The chain uses TRBV20-1 and TRBJ2-2; D tentatively fits TRBD1 or TRBD2 (5 bases each). The germline V gene has CDR1 DFQATT and CDR2 SNEGSKA (reference sequence). Deletions cut 2 bases from V and 4 bases from J, with 11 bases between. The CDR3 extends over 14 amino acids. The DNA of the CDR3 is TGCAGTGCTAGATCCAGTGGGGGCACCGGGGAGCTGTTTTTT. Protein: CSARSSGGTGELFF.